Here is one T cell receptor (beta chain) with its context. What it recognizes is unknown. V was clipped by 4 bases and J by 5 bases; unmatched bases: 24. The CDR3 runs to 21 residues. Germline V gene data show CDR1 as MNHEY and CDR2 as SMNVEV (reference sequence). This entry belongs to a study of T cells in tuberculosis. Overall study: A South African cohort included IGRA-negative adolescents, latently infected IGRA-positive adolescents and adults with active tuberculosis. Whole-study results and caveats: Cases with active tuberculosis were adults, while controls were adolescents. Active tuberculosis TCR-alpha repertoires lay closer to GMM-specific TCRs than IGRA-negative controls, suggesting clonal expansion.

Measured with immunoSEQ multiplex PCR; TCRdb has only the in-frame clones, and not every one. The table has roughly 40,000 clones, 95% seen once. The V call is TRBV27, the J call TRBJ2-5, with TRBD2 matching 11 bases. Sequenced input: PBMCs. The TCR was taken from a donor aged 5-35 years with latent tuberculosis or without tuberculosis infection. The CDR3 loop is CASSSAALVSGGVGTIETQYF. The CDR3 coding sequence is TGTGCCAGCAGTTCGGCCGCTCTGGTTAGCGGGGGGGTCGGGACGATTGAGACCCAGTACTTC.